The entry that follows covers one T cell receptor beta chain sequence. Original methodology: Reference gene primer amplification yielded estimated nucleated cell counts. Data came from immunoSEQ multiplex PCR; TCRdb stores just in-frame clones and leaves some out. V and J calls and clone size follow that table, whereas D and trimming were derived from the DNA. Among roughly 260,000 clones listed, approximately 79% were seen once. This sample is part of a study of blood T cell repertoires in COVID-19. About the research overall: Specimens from acute and convalescent COVID-19 originated in the United States, Italy and Spain. T cells, B-cell-depleted T cells, or PBMCs supplied cDNA or gDNA.

Germline V CDR1 and CDR2: SGHAT, FQNNGV. V shed 5 bases and J 7 bases; nucleotides not matched to a gene: 11. The CDR3 is made up of 16 amino acids. The clonotype was recovered from a woman aged 40 to 50 with active or convalescent COVID-19. What was sequenced was peripheral blood. V is TRBV11-2 and J is TRBJ2-2; the match to TRBD1 covers 9 bases. In DNA form, the CDR3 reads TGTGCCAGCAGCCCCTCCGACAGGGGGTTAAACGGGGAGCTGTTTTTT. Protein product: CASSPSDRGLNGELFF. Variable domain in full (rest from reference TRBV11-2 and TRBJ2-2): EAGVAQSPRYKIIEKRQSVAFWCNPISGHATLYWYQQILGQGPKLLIQFQNNGVVDDSQLPKDRFSAERLKGVDSTLKIQPAKLEDSAVYLCASSPSDRGLNGELFFGEGSRLTVL.